This is a list of T cell receptor beta chains from one sample in a study of T cell responses to AZD1222 COVID-19 vaccine. Profiled with immunoSEQ multiplex PCR; TCRdb holds only in-frame clones, not every one. The table lists 180,000 or so clones, about 88% of them singletons, with 25% to 30% in the top ten. The starting material was peripheral blood, obtained 28 days after the second AZD1222 dose. These receptor sequences come from an adult who received the AZD1222 COVID-19 vaccine. Both conserved end residues are part of each CDR3. D genes are given only for firm matches.

V gene	J gene	D gene	CDR3 DNA	CDR3 protein
TRBV6-5	TRBJ1-5	TRBD1	TGTGCCAGCAGTTACCTACAGGGGGCGGATCAGCCCCAGCATTTT	CASSYLQGADQPQHF
TRBV10-1	TRBJ1-6	TRBD1	TGCGCCAGTCAACAGGGGGCGTATAATTCACCCCTCCACTTT	CASQQGAYNSPLHF
TRBV7-2	TRBJ1-6	TRBD1	TGTGCCAGCAGCTTAGGGGTCCCGGGACAGGGAAATTCACCCCTCCACTTT	CASSLGVPGQGNSPLHF
TRBV7-3	TRBJ2-5	.	TGTGCCAGCAGCCCCTCTGGTGGGGACCAAGAGACCCAGTACTTC	CASSPSGGDQETQYF
TRBV6-2/TRBV6-3	TRBJ1-5	.	TGTGCCAGCAGTCCCCCTCGGGGGGCTTATAGCAATCAGCCCCAGCATTTT	CASSPPRGAYSNQPQHF
TRBV18	TRBJ2-7	.	TGTGCCAGCTCACGCGGGCCCACCTCCTACGAGCAGTACTTC	CASSRGPTSYEQYF
TRBV4-2	TRBJ1-1	.	TGTGCCAGCAGCCAGTACCGCGGGGCCGGTGACACTGAAGCTTTCTTT	CASSQYRGAGDTEAFF
TRBV28	TRBJ1-5	TRBD1	TGTGCCAGCAGTTTATCCAGTACAGGGGAGGCTGGCCAGCCCCAGCATTTT	CASSLSSTGEAGQPQHF
TRBV6-6	TRBJ1-1	.	TGTGCCAGCAGTCCACAGGGAGTAGGTAGGCTGAACACTGAAGCTTTCTTT	CASSPQGVGRLNTEAFF
TRBV15	TRBJ2-2	.	TGTGCCACCAGCCAGGGCGGCGGGGAGCTGTTTTTT	CATSQGGGELFF
TRBV6-5	TRBJ2-7	.	TGTGCCAGCAGTTACGGGGGCAACTACGAGCAGTACTTC	CASSYGGNYEQYF
TRBV15	TRBJ1-1	TRBD1	TGTGCCACCAGCAGAGATCCCGCTCTGACAGGGAATGAAGCTTTCTTT	CATSRDPALTGNEAFF
TRBV7-2	TRBJ1-2	TRBD1	TGTGCCAGCAGCTCTGGGGGACAGGGTATTTCTGGCTACACCTTC	CASSSGGQGISGYTF
TRBV5-1	TRBJ1-5	.	TGCGCCAGCAGCTTGGGGGCCGGGACACATAGCAATCAGCCCCAGCATTTT	CASSLGAGTHSNQPQHF
TRBV9	TRBJ2-3	.	TGTGCCAGCAGCGCGACCCCCCCTACAGATACGCAGTATTTT	CASSATPPTDTQYF
TRBV10-3	TRBJ2-7	.	TGTGCCATCAGTGATAGGTCGGCCTACGAGCAGTACTTC	CAISDRSAYEQYF
TRBV5-4	TRBJ2-1	.	TGTGCCAGCAGCTTGGAAGGCTCACCAACGAGCTCCTACAATGAGCAGTTCTTC	CASSLEGSPTSSYNEQFF
TRBV7-8	TRBJ2-2	TRBD2	TGTGCCAGCAGCCCCGGACTAGCGGACACCGGGGAGCTGTTTTTT	CASSPGLADTGELFF
TRBV7-2	TRBJ1-1	TRBD1	TGTGCCAGCAGCTTCTTGACAGGGATGATAAACACTGAAGCTTTCTTT	CASSFLTGMINTEAFF
TRBV28	TRBJ1-2	.	TGTGCCAGCAGTTTGATCCGGGGAAACTATGGCTACACCTTC	CASSLIRGNYGYTF
TRBV6-5	TRBJ1-1	TRBD1	TGTGCCAGCAGTCCGGGACAGGGGACCGCAGCTTTCTTT	CASSPGQGTAAFF
TRBV11-2	TRBJ2-7	TRBD1	TGTGCCAGCAGCTTAGAAGGACAGGGGGAAGACGAGCAGTACTTC	CASSLEGQGEDEQYF
TRBV10-3	TRBJ1-4	TRBD1	TGTGCCATCAGTGCAGGGGGCGCGACTAATGAAAAACTGTTTTTT	CAISAGGATNEKLFF
TRBV7-9	TRBJ1-1	.	TGTGCCAGCAGCGCCGGGGGTAACACTGAAGCTTTCTTT	CASSAGGNTEAFF
TRBV24-1	TRBJ2-2	.	TGTGCCACCAGTGATGGGGGTTTGGACACCGGGGAGCTGTTTTTT	CATSDGGLDTGELFF
TRBV24-1	TRBJ2-3	TRBD1	TGTGCCACCAGTGATCGCCGGGACAGGCCATCCGATACGCAGTATTTT	CATSDRRDRPSDTQYF
TRBV5-1	TRBJ2-1	.	TGCGCCAGCAGCCCTCCTGGGGCCGATGAGCAGTTCTTC	CASSPPGADEQFF
TRBV29-1	TRBJ2-7	TRBD1	TGCAGCGTTTGGGGACAGCTCTACGAGCAGTACTTC	CSVWGQLYEQYF
TRBV7-8	TRBJ2-2	TRBD2	TGTGCCAGCAGCTCACCGACTAGCGGGGTAACCGGGGAGCTGTTTTTT	CASSSPTSGVTGELFF
TRBV28	TRBJ2-5	TRBD2	TGTGCCAGCAGTTTCGGGACTAGAAGTCTGGAGACCCAGTACTTC	CASSFGTRSLETQYF